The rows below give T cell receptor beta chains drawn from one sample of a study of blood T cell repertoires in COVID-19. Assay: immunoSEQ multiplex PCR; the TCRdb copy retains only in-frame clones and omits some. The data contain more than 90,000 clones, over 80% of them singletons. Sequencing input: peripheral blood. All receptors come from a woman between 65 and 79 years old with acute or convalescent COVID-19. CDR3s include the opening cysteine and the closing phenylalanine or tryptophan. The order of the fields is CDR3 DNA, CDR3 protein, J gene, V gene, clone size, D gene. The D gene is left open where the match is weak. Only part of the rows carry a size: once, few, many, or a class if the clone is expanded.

DNA: TGTGCCACCGAGTACAGGGATACGCAGTATTTT
CDR3: CATEYRDTQYF
J: TRBJ2-3
V: TRBV24-1
size: few
D: NA

DNA: TGTGCCAGCAGCTTGGACAGGTTGAATGAGCAGTTCTTC
CDR3: CASSLDRLNEQFF
J: TRBJ2-1
V: TRBV5-6
size: NA
D: NA

DNA: TGTGCCAGCAGCGTAGATTGGGACACAAGCACAGATACGCAGTATTTT
CDR3: CASSVDWDTSTDTQYF
J: TRBJ2-3
V: TRBV9
size: NA
D: NA

DNA: TGTGCCAGCAGCTTAAGGGGACTAGTATCAGATACGCAGTATTTT
CDR3: CASSLRGLVSDTQYF
J: TRBJ2-3
V: TRBV7-3
size: once
D: TRBD2

DNA: TGCGCCAGCAGCCATAGACTCTCCGGGGGGGGCGAGCAGTACTTC
CDR3: CASSHRLSGGGEQYF
J: TRBJ2-7
V: TRBV4-1
size: NA
D: TRBD2

DNA: TGTGCCACCAGTGATACTACAGGGTTTAACTATGGCTACACCTTC
CDR3: CATSDTTGFNYGYTF
J: TRBJ1-2
V: TRBV24-1
size: few
D: NA

DNA: TGTGCCAGCAGGCCTCGGACAGGGAGCTTCTACGAGCAGTACTTC
CDR3: CASRPRTGSFYEQYF
J: TRBJ2-7
V: TRBV6-2/TRBV6-3
size: NA
D: TRBD1

DNA: TGTGCCAGCACCAACGGACTAGCGGACCAAGAGACCCAGTACTTC
CDR3: CASTNGLADQETQYF
J: TRBJ2-5
V: TRBV6-5
size: NA
D: TRBD2

DNA: TGTGCCAGCAGCAACATGCAGGGGGAGCTCACCGGGGAGCTGTTTTTT
CDR3: CASSNMQGELTGELFF
J: TRBJ2-2
V: TRBV21-1
size: NA
D: NA

DNA: TGTGCCAGTACCCGGGACAGGGGTTCGGTGGCTTTCTTT
CDR3: CASTRDRGSVAFF
J: TRBJ1-1
V: TRBV19
size: NA
D: TRBD1

DNA: TGTGCCAGCATCGTGCAAACAGGGGGCAATCAGCCCCAGCATTTT
CDR3: CASIVQTGGNQPQHF
J: TRBJ1-5
V: TRBV6-5
size: NA
D: TRBD1

DNA: TGTGCCAGCAGTAGGGACAGTGCTGAAGCTTTCTTT
CDR3: CASSRDSAEAFF
J: TRBJ1-1
V: TRBV6-6
size: NA
D: TRBD1

DNA: TGTGCCAGCAGTGAAGGAGGCAGGGGGGATAGGACTGAAGCTTTCTTT
CDR3: CASSEGGRGDRTEAFF
J: TRBJ1-1
V: TRBV6-1
size: NA
D: TRBD1

DNA: TGTGCCAGCAGCGTAAACAGGGGAGGTTACGAGCAGTACTTC
CDR3: CASSVNRGGYEQYF
J: TRBJ2-7
V: TRBV11-2
size: once
D: NA

DNA: TGTGCCTGGAGCTCTCGGGGGAGGGCCTCCAACTATGGCTACACCTTC
CDR3: CAWSSRGRASNYGYTF
J: TRBJ1-2
V: TRBV30
size: NA
D: NA

DNA: TGTGCCACCGTCGCCTCCGGACACAAAATTGGAAACACCATATATTTT
CDR3: CATVASGHKIGNTIYF
J: TRBJ1-3
V: TRBV24-1
size: few
D: NA

DNA: TGCACCAGCAGCCAAGATGGGGTATTAGGACTGAAAAACATTCAGTACTTC
CDR3: CTSSQDGVLGLKNIQYF
J: TRBJ2-4
V: TRBV1
size: few
D: NA

DNA: TGTGCCAGCAGCTTAGTCTCTGGGGCTGGCAGTCAGCCCCAGCATTTT
CDR3: CASSLVSGAGSQPQHF
J: TRBJ1-5
V: TRBV7-2
size: NA
D: NA

DNA: TGCGCCAGCAGCCCCGGAGGACAGTTGAGCTATGGCTACACCTTC
CDR3: CASSPGGQLSYGYTF
J: TRBJ1-2
V: TRBV5-1
size: NA
D: NA

DNA: TGTGCCAGCAGTTGGAGACAGGGGGCGGACGAGCAGTACTTC
CDR3: CASSWRQGADEQYF
J: TRBJ2-7
V: TRBV6-5
size: NA
D: TRBD1

DNA: TGTGCCAGCAGTGACCCCGGACAGGCCCCATTAGGTACGCAGTATTTT
CDR3: CASSDPGQAPLGTQYF
J: TRBJ2-3
V: TRBV2
size: NA
D: TRBD1

DNA: TGCGCCAGCAGCCTGGGGACTACCTACGAGCAGTACTTC
CDR3: CASSLGTTYEQYF
J: TRBJ2-7
V: TRBV5-1
size: NA
D: TRBD2

DNA: TGTGCCAGCAGCGCTAGACCTCCGGGACTGCCTGATTCACCCCTCCACTTT
CDR3: CASSARPPGLPDSPLHF
J: TRBJ1-6
V: TRBV2
size: once
D: NA

DNA: TGTGCCAGCAGCTTAGGGGCCTCTGGGGCGGACACTGAAGCTTTCTTT
CDR3: CASSLGASGADTEAFF
J: TRBJ1-1
V: TRBV7-6
size: once
D: NA

DNA: TGTGCCAGCAGCCGGGACAGACTAGCCCCAACAGATACGCAGTATTTT
CDR3: CASSRDRLAPTDTQYF
J: TRBJ2-3
V: TRBV7-8
size: NA
D: NA

DNA: TGTGCCAGCAGCCGTCCCGGGACTAGCGGGGGGGCCGGGGAGACCCAGTACTTC
CDR3: CASSRPGTSGGAGETQYF
J: TRBJ2-5
V: TRBV6-2/TRBV6-3
size: NA
D: TRBD2

DNA: TGTGCCAGCAGCTGGGATCCCGCGGGGGTTGGAGAGACCCAGTACTTC
CDR3: CASSWDPAGVGETQYF
J: TRBJ2-5
V: TRBV7-2
size: NA
D: TRBD2

DNA: TGTGCCAGTGGAGGGGAAGGAAACACCATATATTTT
CDR3: CASGGEGNTIYF
J: TRBJ1-3
V: TRBV7-8
size: NA
D: NA

DNA: TGTGCCAGCAGCCTCGTAGCGGGAGTGGACAATGAGCAGTTCTTC
CDR3: CASSLVAGVDNEQFF
J: TRBJ2-1
V: TRBV6-4
size: NA
D: TRBD2

DNA: TGTGCCAGCAGTCAAGGGCTAGCCCGCACAGATACGCAGTATTTT
CDR3: CASSQGLARTDTQYF
J: TRBJ2-3
V: TRBV2
size: NA
D: NA

DNA: TGTGCCAGCAGTGGTCTCGACACATCCTATGGCTACACCTTC
CDR3: CASSGLDTSYGYTF
J: TRBJ1-2
V: TRBV2
size: NA
D: NA

DNA: TGTGCCAGTAGTCTAGCGGGTGGACTCAGTACCCAGTACTTC
CDR3: CASSLAGGLSTQYF
J: TRBJ2-5
V: TRBV19
size: NA
D: TRBD2

DNA: TGTGCTAGTGGTTCCGCGGGACTAGCGGGGGGATCATACAATGAGCAGTTCTTC
CDR3: CASGSAGLAGGSYNEQFF
J: TRBJ2-1
V: TRBV12-5
size: NA
D: TRBD2

DNA: TGTGCCAGCAGCTTGGGGCCCCTCAGGACTGAAGCTTTCTTT
CDR3: CASSLGPLRTEAFF
J: TRBJ1-1
V: TRBV5-5
size: NA
D: NA

DNA: TGCGCCAGCAGCTTGTCCGGGGGGAGGAACACTGAAGCTTTCTTT
CDR3: CASSLSGGRNTEAFF
J: TRBJ1-1
V: TRBV5-1
size: NA
D: NA

DNA: TGTGCCAGCAGTGACCCAGCGGGGGACTACAATGAGCAGTTCTTC
CDR3: CASSDPAGDYNEQFF
J: TRBJ2-1
V: TRBV2
size: few
D: TRBD2

DNA: TGCGCCAGCAGCGGCCGGGGTCCAGCGTACGAGCAGTACTTC
CDR3: CASSGRGPAYEQYF
J: TRBJ2-7
V: TRBV5-1
size: NA
D: NA

DNA: TGCGCCAGCAGCTTGCCGACAGGTTCCTACGAGCAGTACTTC
CDR3: CASSLPTGSYEQYF
J: TRBJ2-7
V: TRBV5-1
size: NA
D: NA

DNA: TGCGCCAGCAGCTCGGGACTTCCCACAGATACGCAGTATTTT
CDR3: CASSSGLPTDTQYF
J: TRBJ2-3
V: TRBV5-1
size: NA
D: NA

DNA: TGTGCCAGTAGTATTGTGACTAGCGGGAGGAATGAGCAGTTCTTC
CDR3: CASSIVTSGRNEQFF
J: TRBJ2-1
V: TRBV19
size: NA
D: TRBD2

DNA: TGTGCCAGCAGTCTTCGACAGGGCGACTATAGCAATCAGCCCCAGCATTTT
CDR3: CASSLRQGDYSNQPQHF
J: TRBJ1-5
V: TRBV6-6
size: NA
D: TRBD1

DNA: TGTGCCAGCAGCCTAGGGGGTCAGGAGACCCAGTACTTC
CDR3: CASSLGGQETQYF
J: TRBJ2-5
V: TRBV14
size: NA
D: NA

DNA: TGTGCCAGCAGTTTAAACAGTGCTGAAGCTTTCTTT
CDR3: CASSLNSAEAFF
J: TRBJ1-1
V: TRBV12-3/TRBV12-4
size: NA
D: NA